This T cell receptor beta chain was identified during a study of OX40 agonist ivuxolimab in advanced cancers. In the study overall: Of mixed ages from about 20 to 80 and averaging roughly 66 years, the group was just under 85% male. Three dose-escalation patients had partial responses: one with hepatocellular carcinoma and two with cutaneous melanoma.

Notes on the study in general: Certain nonresponders additionally had low normalized T-cell clonal expansion.

Germline V CDR1 and CDR2: MNHEY, SMNVEV (reference sequence). V shed 4 bases, J shed 7 bases, and the junction held 7 bases outside the gene matches. This CDR3 has 17 residues. A remark on this clone: Its antigen is currently unknown.

Clones were sequenced by immunoSEQ multiplex PCR, and TCRdb holds only the in-frame ones, with some missing. The table lists some 74,000 clones, 91% of them singletons, with around 1% in the top ten. V is TRBV27 and J is TRBJ2-1, with 16 positions matching TRBD2. The receptor comes from an adult with an advanced solid tumor such as melanoma, head and neck, liver or kidney cancer. The sequencing here drew on CD4+ or CD8+ T cells sorted from blood, taken in a trial of the OX40 agonist ivuxolimab. CDR3 DNA: TGTGCCAGCAGTTCCGGGACTAGCGGGGGGGCCAATAATGAGCAGTTCTTC. Translation gives CASSSGTSGGANNEQFF.